This entry lists 15 T cell receptor beta chains sequenced from one sample in a study of T-cell reconstitution after alpha-beta-depleted transplantation in children. Researchers prepared the TCRbeta library using unique molecular identifiers, the study reports. TCRdb recomputed calls from the PCR reads with MiXCR, one row per CDR3 protein. This sample has approximately 340,000 distinct CDR3 sequences; approximately 10% occur once, and the top ten carry more than 2%. The material sequenced was PBMCs from the stem cell graft donor, taken from the stem cell graft. These receptors came from a human donor who donated a stem cell graft to a child with acute lymphoblastic leukemia.

This clonotype has just a few counts. The CDR3: CASSYGTSDLMNTEAFF. The CDR3 nucleotides are TGTGCCAGCAGTTACGGAACGTCAGACCTCATGAACACTGAAGCTTTCTTT. This sequence joins TRBV6-5 and TRBJ1-1; D is unclear. This CDR3 has 17 residues. The germline V gene encodes CDR1 MNHEY and CDR2 SVGAGI. Trimming took 2 bases from V and 0 from J, leaving 16 bases between them.

This clonotype was picked up a small number of times. The J gene is TRBJ1-6, the V gene TRBV12-3 or TRBV12-4, with D hard to call. The CDR3 runs 14 residues. V lost 2 bases to trimming and J lost 7 bases, with 9 bases between them. Here the CDR3 DNA reads TGTGCCAGCAGTTTAACCGCCGAAAATTCACCCCTCCACTTT. Translation: CASSLTAENSPLHF.

DNA of the CDR3: TGTGCCAGTAGTATCTTTTGGGGGGCAACCTACGAGCAGTACTTC. Encoded protein: CASSIFWGATYEQYF. The V gene is TRBV19, the J gene TRBJ2-7, with D perhaps given as TRBD1 or TRBD2 (6 bases each). The ends were cut back, 3 bases at V and 2 bases at J, with 14 bases in the middle. Germline-derived CDR1 and CDR2 are LNHDA and SQIVND (reference sequence). This CDR3 is built from 15 residues.

CDR3 residues: CATSDLDTQYF. CDR3 sequence (DNA): TGTGCCACCAGTGATTTGGATACGCAGTATTTT. V and J are TRBV24-1 and TRBJ2-3; D is undetermined. Per germline, CDR1 KGHDR and CDR2 SFDVKD. This CDR3 is built from 11 residues. Trimming stripped 0 bases from V and 6 bases from J, with 0 bases between.

Remarks on this clonotype: A much more abundant neighbour one base away suggests this may be a read error. The chain has TRBV11-2 and TRBJ2-7; a weak D match, TRBD2 (6 bases). Germline-derived CDR1 and CDR2 are SGHAT and FQNNGV. The CDR3 runs to 14 residues. Written as DNA, the CDR3 is TGTGCCATCAGCTTAGTTTTTATCGGGGGCGAGCAGTACTTC. This gives the protein CAISLVFIGGEQYF.

In its sample, this clonotype was seen a few times. This sequence joins TRBV5-1 and TRBJ1-2; 7 bases fit TRBD1. The trim removed 0 bases at V and 0 bases at J, leaving 8 bases unmatched. The CDR3 extends over 17 amino acids. Germline V CDR1 and CDR2: SGHRS, YFSETQ. The CDR3 bases are TGCGCCAGCAGCTTGGATGGTAGGGGGCTGGCTAACTATGGCTACACCTTC. It translates to CASSLDGRGLANYGYTF. The whole variable domain, filled in from reference TRBV5-1 and TRBJ1-2, reads KAGVTQTPRYLIKTRGQQVTLSCSPISGHRSVSWYQQTPGQGLQFLFEYFSETQRNKGNFPGRFSGRQFSNSRSEMNVSTLELGDSALYLCASSLDGRGLANYGYTFGSGTRLTVV.

The sample holds a few counts of this clonotype. The chain uses TRBV5-4 and TRBJ2-3; D perhaps matches TRBD2 (7 bases). CDR3 length: 15 amino acids. The V end lost 3 bases, the J end lost 6 bases, and 17 bases lay between the germline ends. Per the germline V gene, CDR1 is SGHNT and CDR2 is YYREEE (reference sequence). In nucleotides, the CDR3 is TGTGCCAGCAGCTGGGGGGGGGCCGGCGTGGATACGCAGTATTTT. Translated, it gives CASSWGGAGVDTQYF.

This clonotype appeared a few times. The rearrangement links TRBV12-3 or TRBV12-4 to TRBJ1-3; no clear D gene. The CDR3 extends over 14 amino acids. V gave up 8 bases and J gave up 3 bases, with 14 bases separating them. The DNA for the CDR3 is TGTGCCAGCGGCAAGGGTTTCGATGGAAACACCATATATTTT. It codes for CASGKGFDGNTIYF.

The chain combines TRBV20-1 with TRBJ1-5; TRBD1 matches at 7 bases. Losses at the gene ends were 6 bases for V and 3 bases for J; bases not matched to a gene: 8. This CDR3 comprises 14 residues. CDR1 is DFQATT, CDR2 SNEGSKA, per germline (reference sequence). The CDR3 DNA reads as TGCAGTGCCCAGACAGGGAGGGTCAATCAGCCCCAGCATTTT. Protein sequence: CSAQTGRVNQPQHF.

The rearrangement links TRBV4-3 to TRBJ1-3, with TRBD1 identical over 8 bases. This CDR3 comprises 17 residues. CDR1 and CDR2 from the germline V gene are LGHNA and YSLEER. Losses at the gene ends were 1 base for V and 0 bases for J; bases not matched to a gene: 5. CDR3 amino acids: CASSQATGVASGNTIYF. In nucleotides, the CDR3 is TGCGCCAGCAGCCAAGCGACAGGGGTAGCCTCTGGAAACACCATATATTTT.

As DNA, the CDR3 is TGTGCCAGCAGACCCCGTGGGGGCGCGGACGAGCAGTACTTC. It translates to CASRPRGGADEQYF. The rearrangement links TRBV12-3 or TRBV12-4 to TRBJ2-7; tentative D call: TRBD1 (6 bases). This CDR3 region has 14 residues. Trimming pared 6 bases from V and 5 bases from J, leaving 17 bases between.

The V gene is TRBV12-3 or TRBV12-4, the J gene TRBJ1-4, with 7 nucleotides matching TRBD1. V was clipped by 5 bases and J by 6 bases; unmatched bases: 18. The CDR3 is 18 amino acids. Written as DNA, the CDR3 is TGTGCCAGCAGTGTTCGACAGGGCACGTTAAGGATGGATGAAAAACTGTTTTTT. As protein: CASSVRQGTLRMDEKLFF.

This clonotype has at least ten counts. V and J are TRBV12-3 or TRBV12-4 and TRBJ2-1; TRBD1 aligns across 8 bases. Germline trimming cut 5 bases from V and 4 bases from J; bases unmatched to any gene: 10. This CDR3 contains 16 residues. The CDR3 region is CASSGSDRGIYNEQFF. The CDR3 DNA reads TGTGCCAGCAGTGGGAGCGACAGGGGCATTTACAATGAGCAGTTCTTC.

This clonotype was counted only a few times. The chain links TRBV11-2 to TRBJ2-1; 7 bases are shared with TRBD2. This CDR3 contains 15 residues. Losses at the gene ends were 0 bases for V and 8 bases for J; bases not matched to a gene: 7. The V gene's germline CDR1 is SGHAT and CDR2 FQNNGV. CDR3 region: CASSLEGGRAHEQFF. The CDR3 region has the DNA TGTGCCAGCAGCTTAGAGGGGGGGAGGGCACATGAGCAGTTCTTC. The full variable domain, its missing parts supplied by reference TRBV11-2 and TRBJ2-1, is EAGVAQSPRYKIIEKRQSVAFWCNPISGHATLYWYQQILGQGPKLLIQFQNNGVVDDSQLPKDRFSAERLKGVDSTLKIQPAKLEDSAVYLCASSLEGGRAHEQFFGPGTRLTVL.

This clonotype has more than one count but fewer than ten. The chain joins TRBV9 to TRBJ1-1, with TRBD1 matching 8 bases. The CDR3 covers 12 residues. From germline, CDR1 is SGDLS and CDR2 YYNGEE. The V segment lost 5 bases and the J segment 7 bases; nucleotides outside the gene matches: 4. In DNA form, the CDR3 reads TGTGCCAGCAGTCAGGGGGCGAGTGAAGCTTTCTTT. Translation gives CASSQGASEAFF.